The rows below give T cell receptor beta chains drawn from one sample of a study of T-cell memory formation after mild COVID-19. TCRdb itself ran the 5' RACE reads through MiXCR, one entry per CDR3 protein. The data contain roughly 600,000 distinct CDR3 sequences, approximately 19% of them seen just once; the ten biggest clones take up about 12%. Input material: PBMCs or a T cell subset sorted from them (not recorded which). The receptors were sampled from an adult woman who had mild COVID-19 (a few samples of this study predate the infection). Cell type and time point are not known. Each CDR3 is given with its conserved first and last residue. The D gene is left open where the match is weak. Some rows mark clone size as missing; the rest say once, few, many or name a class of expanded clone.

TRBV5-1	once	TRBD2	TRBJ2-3	TGCGCCAGCAAAGCTAGCGGGAGTAGGGCAGATACGCAGTATTTT	CASKASGSRADTQYF
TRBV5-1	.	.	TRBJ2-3	TGCGCCAGCAGCCCCGCGGGGATCGGGAGAGGGACCACAGATACGCAGTATTTT	CASSPAGIGRGTTDTQYF
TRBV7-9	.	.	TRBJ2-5	TGTGCCAGCAGCGGTCATAGCGAGGAAGAGACCCAGTACTTC	CASSGHSEEETQYF
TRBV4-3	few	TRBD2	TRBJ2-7	TGCGCCAGCAGCCAAGAGGGCTTAGCGGGAGGGTTCCACGAGCAGTACTTC	CASSQEGLAGGFHEQYF
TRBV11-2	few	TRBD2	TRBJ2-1	TGTGCCAGCAGCTTAGTCACCTTAGCGGGGGGGCAGAATGAGCAGTTCTTC	CASSLVTLAGGQNEQFF
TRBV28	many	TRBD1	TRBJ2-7	TGTGCCAGCAGTTTAGGGCTGGGACAGGGTCGTTCCGAGCAGTACTTC	CASSLGLGQGRSEQYF
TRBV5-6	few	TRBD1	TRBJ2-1	TGTGCCAGCAGCTTGTTGGGGACAGGGGACAATGAGCAGTTCTTC	CASSLLGTGDNEQFF
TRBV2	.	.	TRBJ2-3	TGTGCCAGCAGTGGGTCCATCACAGATACGCAGTATTTT	CASSGSITDTQYF
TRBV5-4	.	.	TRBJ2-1	TGTGCCAGCAGCGGGGGAATTAGCGCAAACAATGAGCAGTTCTTC	CASSGGISANNEQFF
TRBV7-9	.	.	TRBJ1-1	TGTGCCAGCAGCTCCGCGACAGTGCCCGCGAAAGCTTTCTTT	CASSSATVPAKAFF
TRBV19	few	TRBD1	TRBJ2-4	TGTGCCAGTAGTATCTTAATGGGACAGACCAAAAACATTCAGTACTTC	CASSILMGQTKNIQYF
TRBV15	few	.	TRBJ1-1	TGTGCCACCAGGCCGGGGTTCAATATGAACACTGAAGCTTTCTTT	CATRPGFNMNTEAFF
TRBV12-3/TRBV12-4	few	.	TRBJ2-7	TGTGCCAGCACCTCCGGCCAGATAAACTACGAGCAGTACTTC	CASTSGQINYEQYF
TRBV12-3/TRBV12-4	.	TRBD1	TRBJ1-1	TGTGCCAGCAGCTCCACCCCACAGGGGGAAGCTTTCTTT	CASSSTPQGEAFF
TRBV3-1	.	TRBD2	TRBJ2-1	TGTGCCAGCAGCCTACGAGAAGCGGGGCACAATGAGCAGTTCTTC	CASSLREAGHNEQFF
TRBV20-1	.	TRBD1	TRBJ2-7	TGCAGTGCTAGGCCCGGGACAGGTTACTACGAGCAGTACTTC	CSARPGTGYYEQYF
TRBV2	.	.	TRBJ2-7	TGTGCCAGCTTAGAAAGGGGCTACGAGCAGTACTTC	CASLERGYEQYF
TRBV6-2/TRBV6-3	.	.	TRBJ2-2	TGTGCCAGCAGTTACGGGACGGCGAACACCGGGGAGCTGTTTTTT	CASSYGTANTGELFF